The TCR beta chain under discussion was sequenced for a study of blood T cell repertoires in COVID-19 (dated by TCRdb to 2018 to 2020). About the study as a whole: For ImmuneRACE Cohort 3, a participant was defined as recovered based on two consecutive negative NP/OP PCR tests, clearance by a healthcare professional, or resolution of symptoms. Where HLA class I and class II types were available, the types were taken from metadata supplied by the sample provider, not from assay-based typing. Collaborator samples came from the United States, Italy and Spain and covered acute and convalescent phases of COVID-19. The material from the prospective study consisted of cDNA or gDNA derived from T cells, B-cell-depleted T cells, or PBMCs. The samples were drawn from two sources: the first 160 participants of the ongoing ImmuneRACE study, and over 1,000 subjects contributed by 6 global collaborators. Sample metadata almost always included a de-identified subject ID, COVID-19 status, age in years and sex. The repertoires were released in a freely available public database intended as a resource for research on the immune response to SARS-CoV-2. The dataset comprised deeply sampled blood TCRbeta repertoires from subjects exposed to, actively infected with, or recovered from COVID-19.

Concerning this clone itself: Its antigen is not yet known. Nothing much larger sits one base from this clone, and base qualities are not available.

The CDR3 has 12 amino acids, counting the end cysteine and phenylalanine. CDR3 DNA is the only sequence kept; it has 36 bases, read in frame from the first base. CDR1 MGHDK and CDR2 SYGVNS are derived from the germline V gene. Between the V and J ends, shortened by 6 bases and 4 bases respectively, the junction contains 9 bases. Study-wide conclusions, independent of this receptor: The quantity of clinical and demographic metadata differed by source and by participant and was supplied without curation.

TCRbeta CDR3 regions were amplified from genomic DNA by means of the immunoSEQ Assay, a bias-controlled multiplex PCR. The original methods were these. The number of nucleated cells in each sample was estimated from the amplification of reference gene primers within the assay. Sequence reads were collapsed and filtered to measure the absolute abundance of every unique TCRbeta CDR3 rearrangement. For each sample, productive Simpson clonality was calculated as the square root of Simpson's diversity index across productive rearrangements. What TCRdb holds here is the immuneACCESS table cut down to in-frame rearrangements. Part of the clones is not present; checked against another copy, under half of the missing clones reflect an unresolved V gene, and the others are unexplained. V, J and clone size derive from that table, while D and trimming were established from the DNA sequence. The sample has about 190,000 clones on record, 86% of them singletons. Clones ranked in the top ten supply 20% to 25% of the sample.

Participants in the prospective study were aged roughly 18 to 89 years, lived in 20 to 30 United States geographic areas, and enrolled through a virtual design. In the prospective study, participants were assigned to cohorts based on the clinical history participants reported in a screening survey and a study questionnaire. In the prospective study, mobile phlebotomists collected whole blood, serum and a nasopharyngeal or oropharyngeal swab from each participant. Participants in the prospective study had the option to provide additional blood draws and questionnaires over an approximately 2-month period. Before DNA extraction, blood samples from the prospective study were shipped at room temperature or frozen.

This clonotype originated in a woman aged 35 to 49 in a cohort exposed to, infected with or recovered from COVID-19 (not recorded which). The V gene is TRBV25-1 and the J gene is TRBJ1-2; 6 matching bases give a weak D call of TRBD1. The sequenced sample consisted of PBMCs or T cells enriched from blood (not recorded which). The DNA is TGTGCCAGCAGGACAGGTGGCTATGGCTACACCTTC. Its protein product is CASRTGGYGYTF.